Below, one T cell receptor beta chain is given with its context. Its specificity is not known. In the PCR, 60 Vbeta and 13 Jbeta primers were used. The protocol was immunoSEQ multiplex PCR, while the TCRdb copy is restricted to in-frame clones and leaves out a portion. The table lists around 200,000 clones, about 85% of them singletons. Germline V gene sequence: CDR1 SGDLS, CDR2 YYNGEE. The CDR3 covers 13 residues. Trimming removed 4 bases at V and 5 bases at J, with 12 bases between. The data were obtained in a study of cytomegalovirus exposure and HLA in healthy donors. Notes on the study in general: The sole available immune exposure information was CMV serostatus. Earlier findings revealed that most TCR beta V segments proved productive either about 87% or about 30% of the time.

This rearrangement joins TRBV9 to TRBJ2-5; no clear D. Sequenced input: PBMCs. This sequence originates from a man in his fifties or sixties in good health and CMV-seronegative. The CDR3 region is CASSSSTRETQYF. The CDR3 DNA is TGTGCCAGCAGCTCTTCTACGAGGGAGACCCAGTACTTC.